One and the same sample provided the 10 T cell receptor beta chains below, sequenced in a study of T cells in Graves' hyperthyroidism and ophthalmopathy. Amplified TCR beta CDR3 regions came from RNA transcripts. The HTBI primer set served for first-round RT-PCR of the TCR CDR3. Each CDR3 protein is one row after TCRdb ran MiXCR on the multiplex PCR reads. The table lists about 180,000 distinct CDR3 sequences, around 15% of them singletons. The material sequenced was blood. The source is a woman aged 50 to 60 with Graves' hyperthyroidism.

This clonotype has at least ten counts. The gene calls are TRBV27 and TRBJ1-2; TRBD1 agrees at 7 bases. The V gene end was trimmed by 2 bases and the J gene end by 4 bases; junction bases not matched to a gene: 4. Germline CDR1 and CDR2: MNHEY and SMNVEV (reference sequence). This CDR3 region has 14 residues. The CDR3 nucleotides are TGTGCCAGCAGTTTAGGGGGACAGACCTATGGCTACACCTTC. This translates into CASSLGGQTYGYTF.

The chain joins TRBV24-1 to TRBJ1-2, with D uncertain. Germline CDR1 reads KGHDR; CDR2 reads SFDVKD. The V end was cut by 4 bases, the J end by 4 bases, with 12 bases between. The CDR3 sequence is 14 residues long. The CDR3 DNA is TGTGCCACCAGTGACCCCGCTAGGTCCTATGGCTACACCTTC. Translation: CATSDPARSYGYTF.

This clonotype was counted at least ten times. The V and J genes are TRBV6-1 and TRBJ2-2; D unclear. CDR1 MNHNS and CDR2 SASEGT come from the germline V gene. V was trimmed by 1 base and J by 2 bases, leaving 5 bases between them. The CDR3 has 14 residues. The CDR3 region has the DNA TGTGCCAGCAGTGAAGACTATAACACCGGGGAGCTGTTTTTT. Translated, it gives CASSEDYNTGELFF.

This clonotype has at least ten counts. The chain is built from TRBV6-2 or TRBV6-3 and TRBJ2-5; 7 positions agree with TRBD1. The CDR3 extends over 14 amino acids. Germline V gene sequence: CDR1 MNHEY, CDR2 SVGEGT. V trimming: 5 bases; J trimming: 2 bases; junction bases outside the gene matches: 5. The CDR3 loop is CASSQGQIQETQYF. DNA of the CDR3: TGTGCCAGCAGTCAGGGACAGATTCAAGAGACCCAGTACTTC.

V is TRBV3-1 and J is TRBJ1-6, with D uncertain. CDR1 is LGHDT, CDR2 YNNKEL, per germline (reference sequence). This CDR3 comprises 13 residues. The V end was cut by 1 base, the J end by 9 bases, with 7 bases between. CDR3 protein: CASSQGHLSPLHF. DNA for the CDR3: TGTGCCAGCAGCCAAGGACACCTTTCACCCCTCCACTTT.

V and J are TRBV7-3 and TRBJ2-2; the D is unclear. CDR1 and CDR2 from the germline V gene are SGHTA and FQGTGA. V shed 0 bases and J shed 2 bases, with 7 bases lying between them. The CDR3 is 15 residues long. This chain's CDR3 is CASSLTGTNTGELFF. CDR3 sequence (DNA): TGTGCCAGCAGCTTAACGGGCACTAACACCGGGGAGCTGTTTTTT.

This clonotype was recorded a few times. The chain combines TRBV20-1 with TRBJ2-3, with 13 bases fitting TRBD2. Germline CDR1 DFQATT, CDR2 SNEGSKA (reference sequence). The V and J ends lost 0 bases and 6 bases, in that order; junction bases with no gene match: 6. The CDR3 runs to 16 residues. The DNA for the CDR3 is TGCAGTGCTAGAGATCACACTAGCGGGGGGGCTGATACGCAGTATTTT. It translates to CSARDHTSGGADTQYF.

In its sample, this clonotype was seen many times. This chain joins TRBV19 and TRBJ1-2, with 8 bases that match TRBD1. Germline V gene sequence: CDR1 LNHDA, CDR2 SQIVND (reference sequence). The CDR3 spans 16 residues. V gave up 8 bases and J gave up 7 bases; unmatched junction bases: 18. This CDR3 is CASLRRGQAVNSGYTF. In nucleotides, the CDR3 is TGTGCCAGTCTCAGGCGGGGACAGGCCGTAAATTCTGGCTACACCTTC.

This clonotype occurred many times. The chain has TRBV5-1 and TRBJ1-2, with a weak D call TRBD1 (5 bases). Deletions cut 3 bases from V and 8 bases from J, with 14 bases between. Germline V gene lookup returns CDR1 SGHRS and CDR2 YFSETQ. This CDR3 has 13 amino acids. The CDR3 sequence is CASSSGHGEGYTF. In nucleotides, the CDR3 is TGCGCCAGCAGCTCCGGACACGGGGAGGGCTACACCTTC.

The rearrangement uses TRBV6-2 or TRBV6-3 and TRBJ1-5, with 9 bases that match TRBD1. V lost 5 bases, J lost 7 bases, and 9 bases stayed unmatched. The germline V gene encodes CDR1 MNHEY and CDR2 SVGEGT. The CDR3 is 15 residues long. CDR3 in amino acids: CASSARQGVGQPQHF. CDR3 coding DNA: TGTGCCAGCAGTGCTCGACAGGGGGTTGGGCAGCCCCAGCATTTT.